Reported below is one T cell receptor beta chain. What it binds is not known. In germline, CDR1 is ENHRY, CDR2 SYGVKD. The length of the CDR3 is 14 residues. The ends lost 5 bases at V and 8 bases at J; junction bases unmatched: 7. The source of the sample is a study of radiotherapy plus CTLA-4 blockade in lung cancer. About the research overall: Objective responses were seen in over 15% of patients, disease control in approximately 30%. Whole-study findings and limits: Researchers report tumor-derived TCR clones expanding in blood after radiotherapy plus ipilimumab. The authors reported that early blood T cell clone dynamics, with interferon-beta, best predicted response.

People whose metastatic non-small-cell lung cancer was chemo-refractory got focal radiation along with CTLA-4 blockade by ipilimumab. Only in-frame clones appear in the TCRdb table, and some are missing; sequencing was by immunoSEQ multiplex PCR. The table has about 40,000 clones, approximately 79% seen once; the top ten hold 20% to 30%. This TCR was recovered from a human donor with non-small cell lung cancer that progressed on radiotherapy plus ipilimumab. The sample in question was peripheral blood, obtained from a patient treated with radiotherapy plus ipilimumab. The rearrangement uses TRBV10-3 and TRBJ2-4; 9 bases agree with TRBD2. CDR3 nucleotides: TGTGCCATCAGTAGGACTAGCGAGGTGCACATTCAGTACTTC. Protein product: CAISRTSEVHIQYF.